Here is one T cell receptor beta chain with its context. The antigen is unknown. This sample was taken from a study of T cell responses to AZD1222 COVID-19 vaccine. Findings and limits, study-wide: Scientists sampled the repertoires only once the peak T cell response had passed.

The V gene's germline CDR1 is SEHNR and CDR2 FQNEAQ (reference sequence). V gave up 6 bases and J gave up 6 bases; unmatched junction bases: 6. The CDR3 runs to 14 residues. Generated by immunoSEQ multiplex PCR, the TCRdb table keeps only in-frame clones and is missing some. The sample lists over 150,000 clones; approximately 90% were seen once. The receptor's source is an adult in good health. This rearrangement joins TRBV7-9 to TRBJ1-1; 11 positions agree with TRBD1. The starting material was peripheral blood, obtained on day 0 of AZD1222 vaccination. Here the CDR3 DNA reads TGTGCCAGCAGAGGACAGGGGGCTAACTCTGAAGCTTTCTTT. This translates into CASRGQGANSEAFF.